Below are 22 T cell receptor beta chains sequenced from a single sample in a study of cytomegalovirus exposure and HLA in healthy donors. PCR was performed using 60 Vbeta and 13 Jbeta primers. Data came from immunoSEQ multiplex PCR; TCRdb stores just in-frame clones and leaves some out. The sample shows hundreds of thousands of clones, roughly 80% of them seen only once. The specimen was PBMCs. The origin of the receptors is a man between 40 and 49 years old in good health and CMV-seropositive.

This chain links TRBV9 with TRBJ2-6; TRBD2 is a possible D gene (6 bases). The CDR3 runs to 13 residues. Trimming shortened V by 4 bases and J by 16 bases, and 18 bases separated the two germline ends. Germline values: CDR1 SGDLS, CDR2 YYNGEE. CDR3 amino acids: CASSPLVLGRLTF. DNA of the CDR3: TGTGCCAGCAGCCCCCTGGTGTTGGGGAGGCTGACTTTC.

This rearrangement joins TRBV2 to TRBJ1-5; tentatively, D is TRBD1 (6 bases). V shed 7 bases and J shed 0 bases, with 10 bases lying between them. The length of the CDR3 is 14 residues. Germline CDR1 reads SNHLY; CDR2 reads FYNNEI. The CDR3 nucleotides are TGTGCCAGCATGAGGGGGTATAGCAATCAGCCCCAGCATTTT. This translates into CASMRGYSNQPQHF.

This clone has only one observation. The V call is TRBV28, the J call TRBJ2-3; TRBD2 matches 9 bases. Trimming removed 8 bases from V and 1 base from J; junction bases left unmatched: 10. Germline V gene sequence: CDR1 MDHEN, CDR2 SYDVKM. The CDR3 is 16 amino acids. The chain's CDR3 is CASSPRLAGRTDTQYF. In DNA, the CDR3 is TGTGCCAGCTCTCCAAGGCTAGCGGGGCGCACAGATACGCAGTATTTT.

CDR3 nucleotides: TGTGCCAGCAGTTCTCCGGGACTAGCGGGAGTCGGTACAGATACGCAGTATTTT. This codes for CASSSPGLAGVGTDTQYF. The V call is TRBV27, the J call TRBJ2-3; 14 bases are a match to TRBD2. CDR1 and CDR2 from the germline V gene are MNHEY and SMNVEV (reference sequence). The ends lost 4 bases at V and 3 bases at J; junction bases unmatched: 9. The CDR3 loop spans 18 amino acids.

The chain joins TRBV5-6 to TRBJ2-5; D remains unclear. V was clipped by 2 bases and J by 1 base, with 9 bases between them. CDR3 size: 14 residues. From germline, CDR1 is SGHDT and CDR2 YYEEEE. The CDR3 nucleotides read TGTGCCAGCAGCTTTAATGGCGGCCAAGAGACCCAGTACTTC. As protein: CASSFNGGQETQYF.

The chain joins TRBV6-5 to TRBJ2-1; 14 bases are a match to TRBD2. This CDR3 is 16 amino acids long. CDR1 is MNHEY and CDR2 is SVGAGI in the germline V gene. With 0 bases clipped from V and 9 bases from J, the junction kept 4 bases outside the gene matches. The CDR3 sequence is CASSYSGTSGSVEQFF. DNA for the CDR3: TGTGCCAGCAGTTACTCGGGGACTAGCGGGAGCGTTGAGCAGTTCTTC.

The chain carries TRBV27 and TRBJ1-2; D gene unclear. Deletions cut 7 bases from V and 4 bases from J, with 16 bases between. Germline loops: CDR1 MNHEY, CDR2 SMNVEV (reference sequence). The CDR3 has 14 residues. The CDR3 loop reads CASTSKPGIYGYTF. CDR3 coding DNA: TGTGCCAGCACCTCCAAACCGGGGATCTATGGCTACACCTTC.

The chain links TRBV6-5 to TRBJ1-1; no reliable D call. Germline assignment: CDR1 MNHEY and CDR2 SVGAGI. Trimming took off 2 bases at V and 1 base at J, with 8 bases between the two ends. The CDR3 totals 14 residues. CDR3 residues: CASSYMEENTEAFF. The CDR3 DNA reads as TGTGCCAGCAGTTACATGGAGGAGAACACTGAAGCTTTCTTT.

This clone was observed once. The chain uses TRBV9 and TRBJ2-2; tentative D call: TRBD2 (5 bases). This CDR3 region has 14 residues. CDR1 SGDLS and CDR2 YYNGEE come from the germline V gene. Trimming cost V 7 bases and J 3 bases, with 13 bases left between them. The CDR3 loop is CASGGLLDTGELFF. The CDR3 DNA sequence: TGTGCCAGCGGCGGACTGCTAGACACCGGGGAGCTGTTTTTT.

This clone was counted a few times. V usage is TRBV6-1 and J usage is TRBJ2-2, with 8 bases lining up with TRBD2. The ends lost 7 bases at V and 5 bases at J; junction bases unmatched: 6. The CDR3 runs 14 residues. The V gene's germline CDR1 is MNHNS and CDR2 SASEGT. CDR3 nucleotide sequence: TGTGCCAGCAAGGCTAGCGGGCCTACCGGGGAGCTGTTTTTT. As protein: CASKASGPTGELFF.

The chain is built from TRBV2 and TRBJ2-4; D may be TRBD2 (5 bases). Germline V gene sequence: CDR1 SNHLY, CDR2 FYNNEI. CDR3 length: 13 amino acids. Trimming shortened V by 2 bases and J by 4 bases, and 6 bases separated the two germline ends. The CDR3 here is CASSEWEKNIQYF. The CDR3 nucleotides are TGTGCCAGCAGTGAATGGGAGAAAAACATTCAGTACTTC.

The rearrangement joins TRBV7-9 to TRBJ2-6, with D possibly matching TRBD1 (5 bases). The V and J ends lost 5 bases and 0 bases respectively, with 8 bases between them. Looked up from germline, CDR1 is SEHNR and CDR2 is FQNEAQ (reference sequence). CDR3 length: 15 amino acids. CDR3 region: CASSQTVSGANVLTF. The DNA for the CDR3 is TGTGCCAGCAGCCAGACAGTCTCTGGGGCCAACGTCCTGACTTTC. Full variable domain (remainder filled in from reference TRBV7-9 and TRBJ2-6): DTGVSQNPRHKITKRGQNVTFRCDPISEHNRLYWYRQTLGQGPEFLTYFQNEAQLEKSRLLSDRFSAERPKGSFSTLEIQRTEQGDSAMYLCASSQTVSGANVLTFGAGSRLTVL.

This clone was counted between two and nine times. The rearrangement links TRBV4-1 to TRBJ2-2, with D possibly TRBD2 on 6 matching bases. The V and J ends lost 8 bases and 3 bases respectively, with 16 bases between them. The CDR3 has 15 residues. CDR1 is MGHRA and CDR2 is YSYEKL in the germline V gene. The CDR3 DNA follows: TGCGCCAGCCGGTGGAGTGGAGGGGACACCGGGGAGCTGTTTTTT. Its protein is CASRWSGGDTGELFF.

This clone turned up a few times. The chain recombines TRBV6-6 with TRBJ1-1; no clear D gene. This CDR3 comprises 13 residues. The V end lost 4 bases, the J end lost 6 bases, and 12 bases lay between the germline ends. Germline V gene data show CDR1 as MNHNY and CDR2 as SVGAGI (reference sequence). CDR3: CASSSGVVSEAFF. The CDR3 bases are TGTGCCAGCAGTTCCGGGGTGGTCTCTGAAGCTTTCTTT.

The chain links TRBV6-1 to TRBJ2-4, with D tentatively TRBD2 (5 bases). The CDR3 consists of 12 residues. CDR1 MNHNS and CDR2 SASEGT come from the germline V gene. The germline V and J ends were trimmed by 6 bases and 8 bases, with 11 bases remaining between them. CDR3 DNA sequence: TGTGCCAGCAGGGTATTCGGGGACATTCAGTACTTC. It codes for CASRVFGDIQYF.

V and J are TRBV27 and TRBJ1-5; tentative D call: TRBD1 (5 bases). Trimming cost V 7 bases and J 1 base, with 11 bases left between them. Germline CDR1 is MNHEY and CDR2 is SMNVEV (reference sequence). The CDR3 consists of 14 residues. CDR3 nucleotides: TGTGCCAGCAAGGGCAGGGCGAGCAATCAGCCCCAGCATTTT. Protein sequence: CASKGRASNQPQHF.

The chain couples TRBV27 to TRBJ1-1, with 8 bases identical to TRBD1. There are 16 residues in the CDR3. Germline values: CDR1 MNHEY, CDR2 SMNVEV (reference sequence). V gave up 3 bases and J gave up 1 base; unmatched junction bases: 7. In nucleotides, the CDR3 is TGTGCCAGCAGTTTTTTGGGACAGGCTCAGAACACTGAAGCTTTCTTT. It codes for CASSFLGQAQNTEAFF.

The chain couples TRBV30 to TRBJ1-3; 7 bases align to TRBD1. CDR1 is GTSNPN and CDR2 is SVGIG in the germline V gene (reference sequence). This CDR3 has 13 residues. V shed 1 base and J 11 bases; nucleotides not matched to a gene: 8. The CDR3 bases are TGTGCCTGGAGTGCCCGGGTGGACAGGCCCATATATTTT. It encodes CAWSARVDRPIYF.

The chain is built from TRBV11-2 and TRBJ1-2; no definite D call. Germline CDR1 SGHAT, CDR2 FQNNGV. V was shortened by 4 bases and J by 7 bases, with 10 bases between the two germline ends. This CDR3 has 12 amino acids. CDR3 region: CASSYYSGGYTF. DNA of the CDR3: TGTGCCAGCAGCTACTACTCGGGTGGCTACACCTTC.

This chain links TRBV4-1 with TRBJ1-1; tentatively, D is TRBD1 (5 bases). The V end lost 5 bases, the J end lost 0 bases, and 13 bases lay between the germline ends. The CDR3 is 15 amino acids. The germline V gene encodes CDR1 MGHRA and CDR2 YSYEKL. Written as DNA, the CDR3 is TGCGCCAGCAGCAAGATCAGGGTTATGAACACTGAAGCTTTCTTT. Translated, it gives CASSKIRVMNTEAFF.

This chain joins TRBV5-8 and TRBJ2-1; maybe TRBD1 (6 bases). Germline lookup yields CDR1 SGHTS and CDR2 YDEGEE. This CDR3 has 15 residues. Between the trimmed V and J ends, which lost 2 bases and 1 base, there was a span of 10 bases. In DNA, the CDR3 is TGTGCCAGCAGCTTCCCGACAGGTTCCTACAATGAGCAGTTCTTC. Translating gives CASSFPTGSYNEQFF. Filled out from reference TRBV5-8 and TRBJ2-1, the complete variable domain reads EAGVTQSPTHLIKTRGQQATLRCSPISGHTSVYWYQQALGLGLQFLLWYDEGEERNRGNFPPRFSGRQFPNYSSELNVNALELEDSALYLCASSFPTGSYNEQFFGPGTRLTVL.

The J gene is TRBJ2-2, the V gene TRBV7-7; D is possibly TRBD1 (5 bases). The CDR3 spans 14 residues. Per germline, CDR1 SSHAT and CDR2 FNYEAQ (reference sequence). Trimming cost V 3 bases and J 7 bases, with 12 bases left between them. The CDR3 loop is CASSLSGAIGELFF. The CDR3 DNA is TGTGCCAGCAGCTTGAGTGGGGCGATCGGGGAGCTGTTTTTT.